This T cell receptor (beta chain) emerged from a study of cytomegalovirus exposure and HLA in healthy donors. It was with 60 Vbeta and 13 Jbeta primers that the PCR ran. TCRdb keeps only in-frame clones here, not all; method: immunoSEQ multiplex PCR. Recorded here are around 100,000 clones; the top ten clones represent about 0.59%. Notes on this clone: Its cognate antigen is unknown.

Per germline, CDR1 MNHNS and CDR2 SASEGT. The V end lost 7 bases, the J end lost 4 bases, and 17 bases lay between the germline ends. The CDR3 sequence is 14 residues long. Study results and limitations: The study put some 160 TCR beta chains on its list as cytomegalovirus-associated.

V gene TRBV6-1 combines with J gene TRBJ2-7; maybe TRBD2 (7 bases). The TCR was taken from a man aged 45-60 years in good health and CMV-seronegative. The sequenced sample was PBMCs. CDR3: CASTLGGAGYEQYF. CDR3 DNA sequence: TGTGCCAGCACCCTAGGGGGGGCTGGGTACGAGCAGTACTTC.